Listed below are T cell receptor beta chains from one sample, sequenced in a study of blood T cell repertoires in COVID-19. Produced via immunoSEQ multiplex PCR; TCRdb's table is partial and in-frame only. The sample records roughly 120,000 clones, 70% to 90% being singletons. Specimen: peripheral blood. The receptors derive from a woman in her fifties or sixties with active or convalescent COVID-19. Both conserved end residues are part of each CDR3. D genes are given only for firm matches. For some rows the clone size is stated as once, few or many, or as a class when expanded; others skip it.

J	length	V	D	size	DNA	CDR3
TRBJ2-3	14	TRBV15	TRBD1	-	TGTGCCACCAGCATACAGGGGAGCACAGATACGCAGTATTTT	CATSIQGSTDTQYF
TRBJ1-3	16	TRBV4-1	TRBD1	-	TGCGCCAGCAGCCCTGGGACAGGGCGAACTGGAAACACCATATATTTT	CASSPGTGRTGNTIYF
TRBJ2-7	13	TRBV9	TRBD2	-	TGTGCCAGCAGCGTAGCGACTAGCGGGCCGCAGTACTTC	CASSVATSGPQYF
TRBJ2-7	18	TRBV28	TRBD1	-	TGTGCCAGCAGTTTGAGGGGACAGGGTAAGGCGGCTGGCTACGAGCAGTACTTC	CASSLRGQGKAAGYEQYF
TRBJ2-2	15	TRBV19	TRBD1	-	TGTGCCAGTAGTAAGGGGACAGACTACACCGGGGAGCTGTTTTTT	CASSKGTDYTGELFF
TRBJ1-2	14	TRBV28	-	few	TGTGCCAGCAGTTTAGGGCCTGCTAACTATGGCTACACCTTC	CASSLGPANYGYTF
TRBJ1-6	17	TRBV4-3	-	-	TGCGCCAGCAGCCCACCGGGGGACTCCGTTTATAATTCACCCCTCCACTTT	CASSPPGDSVYNSPLHF
TRBJ1-1	15	TRBV10-3	TRBD1	-	TGTGCCATCAGTGATTTAGGTACAGGGGGCACTGAAGCTTTCTTT	CAISDLGTGGTEAFF
TRBJ1-6	15	TRBV2	-	-	TGTGCCAGCAGTGAGCAAAGGGGAGGTAATTCACCCCTCCACTTT	CASSEQRGGNSPLHF
TRBJ1-2	15	TRBV28	-	-	TGTGCCAGCAGTACGCCCGACAGGACCGTCTATGGCTACACCTTC	CASSTPDRTVYGYTF
TRBJ2-2	16	TRBV27	-	-	TGTGCCAGCAGCAGCAGGCCGCCAGGGTATCCGGCGGAGCTGTTTTTT	CASSSRPPGYPAELFF
TRBJ2-1	16	TRBV11-2	TRBD1	once	TGTGCCAGCAGCTCCCCCTCGGGCAGGGGGCGAGATGAGCAGTTCTTC	CASSSPSGRGRDEQFF